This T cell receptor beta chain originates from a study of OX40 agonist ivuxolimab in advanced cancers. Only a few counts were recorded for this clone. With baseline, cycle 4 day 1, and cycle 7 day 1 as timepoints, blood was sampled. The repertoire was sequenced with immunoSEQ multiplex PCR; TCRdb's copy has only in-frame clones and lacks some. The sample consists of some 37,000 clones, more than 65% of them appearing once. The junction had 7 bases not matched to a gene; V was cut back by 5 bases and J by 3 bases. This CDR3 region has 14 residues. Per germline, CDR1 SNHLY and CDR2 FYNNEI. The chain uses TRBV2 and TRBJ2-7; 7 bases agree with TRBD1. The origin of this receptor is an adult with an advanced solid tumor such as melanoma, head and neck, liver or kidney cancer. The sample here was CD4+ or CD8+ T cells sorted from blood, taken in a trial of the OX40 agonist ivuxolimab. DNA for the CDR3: TGTGCCAGCAGTTGGACAGGAACAAACTACGAGCAGTACTTC. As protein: CASSWTGTNYEQYF.